Listed below are T cell receptor beta chains from one sample, sequenced in a study of Ad26.COV2.S vaccination and SARS-CoV-2 variants. The data were produced by immunoSEQ multiplex PCR, yet TCRdb's version contains in-frame clones alone and is incomplete. The data hold 350,000 to 450,000 clones, with roughly 90% observed a single time. The material was peripheral blood, obtained in a trial of Ad26.COV2.S vaccine versus placebo. These receptors were taken from a person aged 18-65 years who received the Ad26.COV2.S COVID-19 vaccine or a placebo. Each CDR3 is given with its conserved first and last residue. Fields, in order: J gene, D gene, clone size, V gene, CDR3 protein, CDR3 DNA. A D gene is named only where the DNA matches it firmly. For some rows the clone size is stated as once, few or many, or as a class when expanded; others skip it.

TRBJ1-2 . . TRBV7-9 CASSLMAGEHRIPF TGTGCCAGCAGCTTAATGGCAGGGGAGCACCGGATCCCTTTC
TRBJ2-1 TRBD1 . TRBV5-4 CASSQIGQGNYNEQFF TGTGCCAGCAGCCAGATAGGACAGGGGAACTACAATGAGCAGTTCTTC
TRBJ2-1 TRBD2 . TRBV4-2 CASSQDRGSSGFLGQFF TGTGCCAGCAGCCAAGATAGAGGGTCTAGCGGGTTCCTAGGGCAGTTCTTC
TRBJ2-1 . . TRBV4-1 CASLRGNEQFF TGCGCCAGCCTACGGGGGAATGAGCAGTTCTTC
TRBJ2-3 TRBD2 . TRBV10-3 CAISVGSGGADTQYF TGTGCCATCAGTGTGGGTAGCGGGGGGGCAGATACGCAGTATTTT
TRBJ1-4 . . TRBV10-1 CASSSGRSNEKLFF TGCGCCAGCAGTTCAGGGAGATCTAATGAAAAACTGTTTTTT
TRBJ2-7 . . TRBV7-2 CASSLTNPYEQYF TGTGCCAGCAGCTTGACTAACCCCTACGAGCAGTACTTC
TRBJ2-3 TRBD2 . TRBV5-4 CASSWLQRDLTDTQYF TGTGCCAGCAGCTGGCTACAGCGGGACCTCACAGATACGCAGTATTTT
TRBJ2-1 TRBD2 . TRBV19 CASSIWLAGEGEQFF TGTGCCAGTAGTATATGGCTAGCGGGGGAGGGTGAGCAGTTCTTC
TRBJ2-3 TRBD2 . TRBV11-3 CASSSTSGGRATQYF TGTGCCAGCAGCTCAACTAGCGGGGGGCGGGCTACGCAGTATTTT
TRBJ2-2 TRBD2 . TRBV5-4 CASSLALRASGGANTGELFF TGTGCCAGCAGCTTGGCCTTAAGAGCTAGCGGGGGGGCGAACACCGGGGAGCTGTTTTTT
TRBJ1-2 . . TRBV28 CASSWGTSLYGYTF TGTGCCAGCAGTTGGGGGACATCTCTCTATGGCTACACCTTC
TRBJ1-4 TRBD1 . TRBV30 CAWSFGQGIFEKLFF TGTGCCTGGAGTTTCGGACAGGGGATCTTTGAAAAACTGTTTTTT
TRBJ1-5 . . TRBV4-1 CASSQLQGNQPQHF TGCGCCAGCAGCCAGCTACAGGGTAATCAGCCCCAGCATTTT
TRBJ2-1 TRBD2 . TRBV25-1 CASSELALAGGRGNEQFF TGTGCCAGCAGTGAATTGGCACTAGCGGGGGGGCGAGGGAATGAGCAGTTCTTC
TRBJ2-3 . . TRBV28 CASSPRTDTQYF TGTGCCAGCAGTCCCAGGACAGATACGCAGTATTTT
TRBJ2-7 TRBD1 . TRBV10-2 CASSEKGAGYEQYF TGCGCCAGCAGTGAGAAGGGGGCGGGCTACGAGCAGTACTTC
TRBJ1-5 TRBD1 . TRBV3-1/TRBV3-2 CASSHPGQGASQPQHF TGTGCCAGCAGCCACCCGGGACAGGGGGCGAGTCAGCCCCAGCATTTT
TRBJ2-2 . . TRBV24-1 CATSDIRDTGELFF TGTGCCACCAGTGATATCAGGGACACCGGGGAGCTGTTTTTT
TRBJ1-2 TRBD1 . TRBV5-5 CASSLGSGGQASNYGYTF TGTGCCAGCAGCTTGGGGTCCGGGGGACAGGCCTCTAACTATGGCTACACCTTC
TRBJ2-7 . . TRBV7-9 CASSPERRGPNSYEQYF TGTGCCAGCAGCCCCGAACGTCGGGGGCCGAACTCCTACGAGCAGTACTTC
TRBJ1-1 TRBD1 . TRBV19 CASRPDRGPTEAFF TGTGCCAGTCGTCCGGACAGGGGTCCCACTGAAGCTTTCTTT
TRBJ2-3 . . TRBV6-5 CASNPSQTDTQYF TGTGCCAGCAATCCCTCACAGACAGATACGCAGTATTTT
TRBJ1-2 . . TRBV6-5 CASNSGTNYGYTF TGTGCCAGCAACTCTGGGACTAACTATGGCTACACCTTC
TRBJ1-1 TRBD1 . TRBV18 CASSLKTGLDTEAFF TGTGCCAGCTCACTGAAGACAGGGCTGGACACTGAAGCTTTCTTT
TRBJ1-5 . . TRBV10-3 CAISEGSSSNQPQHF TGTGCCATCAGTGAGGGTAGTTCTAGCAATCAGCCCCAGCATTTT
TRBJ2-2 . . TRBV18 CASSPFRGDTGELFF TGTGCCAGCTCACCCTTCCGCGGGGACACCGGGGAGCTGTTTTTT
TRBJ2-7 . . TRBV11-2 CASSAGGSGHEQYF TGTGCCAGCAGTGCCGGGGGTTCTGGCCACGAGCAGTACTTC
TRBJ1-2 . . TRBV5-1 CASSPQLLVDYGYTF TGCGCCAGCAGCCCCCAACTCCTCGTCGACTATGGCTACACCTTC
TRBJ2-5 TRBD2 . TRBV6-2/TRBV6-3 CASSDRRGGETQYF TGTGCCAGCAGTGATCGGCGGGGAGGGGAGACCCAGTACTTC
TRBJ2-3 TRBD2 . TRBV4-3 CASSQGSSGGIDTQYF TGCGCCAGCAGCCAAGGGTCTAGCGGGGGTATAGATACGCAGTATTTT
TRBJ1-2 . . TRBV3-1/TRBV3-2 CASSQEGGIYGYTF TGTGCCAGCAGCCAAGAGGGAGGGATCTATGGCTACACCTTC
TRBJ2-1 . . TRBV20-1 CSARGSMGFF TGCAGTGCTAGAGGCTCTATGGGGTTCTTC
TRBJ2-7 TRBD1 . TRBV6-5 CASSYSTGGSYEQYF TGTGCCAGCAGTTACTCGACAGGGGGCTCCTACGAGCAGTACTTC
TRBJ2-3 . once TRBV7-9 CASSLADYHTDTQYF TGTGCCAGCAGCTTAGCGGACTACCACACAGATACGCAGTATTTT
TRBJ1-3 TRBD1 . TRBV7-2 CASSLQGPLSGNTIYF TGTGCCAGCAGCCTACAGGGGCCCCTCTCTGGAAACACCATATATTTT
TRBJ2-1 . . TRBV12-3/TRBV12-4 CASSGNRAGEQFF TGTGCCAGCAGTGGGAACAGGGCCGGTGAGCAGTTCTTC
TRBJ1-5 . . TRBV7-2 CASSKGGEPQHF TGTGCCAGCAGCAAGGGCGGGGAGCCCCAGCATTTT
TRBJ2-3 . . TRBV3-1/TRBV3-2 CASSLGAGTDTQYF TGTGCCAGCAGCCTAGGGGCGGGCACAGATACGCAGTATTTT
TRBJ2-2 . . TRBV30 CAWSVASVTGELFF TGTGCCTGGAGTGTAGCTAGCGTAACCGGGGAGCTGTTTTTT